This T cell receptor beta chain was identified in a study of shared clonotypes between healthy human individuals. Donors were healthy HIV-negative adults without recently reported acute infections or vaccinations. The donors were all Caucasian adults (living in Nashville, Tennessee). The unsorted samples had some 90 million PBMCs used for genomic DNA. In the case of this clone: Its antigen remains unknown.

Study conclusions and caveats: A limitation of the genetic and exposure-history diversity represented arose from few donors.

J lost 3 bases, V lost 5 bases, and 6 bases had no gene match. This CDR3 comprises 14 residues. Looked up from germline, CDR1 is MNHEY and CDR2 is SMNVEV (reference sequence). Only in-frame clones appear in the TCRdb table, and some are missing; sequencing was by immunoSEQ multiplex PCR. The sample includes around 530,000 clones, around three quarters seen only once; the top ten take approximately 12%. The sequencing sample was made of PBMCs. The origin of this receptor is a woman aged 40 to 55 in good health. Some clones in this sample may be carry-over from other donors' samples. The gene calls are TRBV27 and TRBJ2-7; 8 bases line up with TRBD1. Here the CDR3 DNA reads TGTGCCAGCAGTAAAGGACAGGGTCGCTACGAGCAGTACTTC. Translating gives CASSKGQGRYEQYF.